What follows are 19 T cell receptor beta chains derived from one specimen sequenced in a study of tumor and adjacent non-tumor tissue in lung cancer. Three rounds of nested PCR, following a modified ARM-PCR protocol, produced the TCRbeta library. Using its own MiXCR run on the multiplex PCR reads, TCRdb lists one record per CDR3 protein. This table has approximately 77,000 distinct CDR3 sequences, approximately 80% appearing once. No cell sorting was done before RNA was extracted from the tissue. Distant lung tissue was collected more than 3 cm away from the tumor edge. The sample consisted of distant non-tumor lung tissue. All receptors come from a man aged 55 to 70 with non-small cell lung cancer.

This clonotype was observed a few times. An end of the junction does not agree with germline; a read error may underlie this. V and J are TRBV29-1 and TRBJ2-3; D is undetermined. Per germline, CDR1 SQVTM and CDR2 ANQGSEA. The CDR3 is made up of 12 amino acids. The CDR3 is CSVQCLTDTQYF. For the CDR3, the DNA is TGCAGCGTTCAGTGCCTCACAGATACCCAGTATTTT.

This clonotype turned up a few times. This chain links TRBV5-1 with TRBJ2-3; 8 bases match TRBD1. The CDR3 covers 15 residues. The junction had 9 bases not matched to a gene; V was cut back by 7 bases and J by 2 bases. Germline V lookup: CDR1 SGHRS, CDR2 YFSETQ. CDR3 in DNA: TGCGCCAGCTCCCCGGGACAGGCAATCACAGATACGCAGTATTTT. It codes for CASSPGQAITDTQYF. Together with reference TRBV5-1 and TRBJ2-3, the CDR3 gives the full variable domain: KAGVTQTPRYLIKTRGQQVTLSCSPISGHRSVSWYQQTPGQGLQFLFEYFSETQRNKGNFPGRFSGRQFSNSRSEMNVSTLELGDSALYLCASSPGQAITDTQYFGPGTRLTVL.

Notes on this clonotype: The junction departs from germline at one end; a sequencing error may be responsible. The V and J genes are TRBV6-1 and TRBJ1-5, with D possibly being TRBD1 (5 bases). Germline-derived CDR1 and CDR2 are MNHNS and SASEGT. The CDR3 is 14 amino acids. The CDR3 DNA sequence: TGTGCCAGCAGCCCGGACATCCTAACTCAGCCGCAGCATTTT. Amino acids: CASSPDILTQPQHF.

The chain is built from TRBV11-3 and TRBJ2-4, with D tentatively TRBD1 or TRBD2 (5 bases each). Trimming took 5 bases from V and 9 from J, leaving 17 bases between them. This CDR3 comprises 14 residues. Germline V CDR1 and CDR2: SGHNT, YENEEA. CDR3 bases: TGTGCCAGCAGCCCCCGGGACCCCAAAGGCATTCAGTACTTC. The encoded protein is CASSPRDPKGIQYF.

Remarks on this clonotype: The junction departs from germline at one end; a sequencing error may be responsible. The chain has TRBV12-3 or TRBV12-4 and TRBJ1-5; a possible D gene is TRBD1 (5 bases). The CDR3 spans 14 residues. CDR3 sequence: CASSHSGGGQPQHF. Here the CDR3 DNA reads TGTGCCAGCAGTCACTCCGGGGGAGGTCAGCCGCAGCATTTT.

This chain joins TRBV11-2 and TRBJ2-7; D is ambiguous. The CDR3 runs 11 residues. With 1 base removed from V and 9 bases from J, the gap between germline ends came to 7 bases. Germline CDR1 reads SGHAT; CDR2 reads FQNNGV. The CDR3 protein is CASSLGGGQYF. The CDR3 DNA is TGTGCCAGCAGCTTAGGAGGCGGGCAGTACTTC.

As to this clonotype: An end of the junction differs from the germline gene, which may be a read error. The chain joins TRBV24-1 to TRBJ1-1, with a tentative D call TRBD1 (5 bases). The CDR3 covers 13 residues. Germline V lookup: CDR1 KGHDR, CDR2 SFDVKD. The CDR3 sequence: CTTMGEGNTEAFF. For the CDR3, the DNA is TGTACCACCATGGGGGAGGGGAACACTGAAGCTTTCTTT.

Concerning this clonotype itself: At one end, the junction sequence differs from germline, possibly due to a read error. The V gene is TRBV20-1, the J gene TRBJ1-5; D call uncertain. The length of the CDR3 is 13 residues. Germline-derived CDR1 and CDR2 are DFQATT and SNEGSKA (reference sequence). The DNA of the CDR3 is TGCAGTGCCACCCACGGTAGTAATCATCCCCAGCATTTT. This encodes CSATHGSNHPQHF.

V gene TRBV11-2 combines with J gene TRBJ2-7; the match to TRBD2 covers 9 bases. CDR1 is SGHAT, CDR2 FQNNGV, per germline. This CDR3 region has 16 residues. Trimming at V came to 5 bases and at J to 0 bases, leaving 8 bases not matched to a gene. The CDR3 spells CASSRGRGTLSYEQYF. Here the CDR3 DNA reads TGTGCCAGCAGCCGCGGGAGGGGGACTCTCTCCTACGAGCAGTACTTC.

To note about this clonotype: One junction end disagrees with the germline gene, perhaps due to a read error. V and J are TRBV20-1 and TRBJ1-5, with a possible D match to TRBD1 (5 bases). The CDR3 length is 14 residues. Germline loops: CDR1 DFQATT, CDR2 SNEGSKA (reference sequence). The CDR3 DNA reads TGCAGTACTAGGAGGGGCCCCGGCAATCAGCCCCAACATTTT. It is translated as CSTRRGPGNQPQHF.

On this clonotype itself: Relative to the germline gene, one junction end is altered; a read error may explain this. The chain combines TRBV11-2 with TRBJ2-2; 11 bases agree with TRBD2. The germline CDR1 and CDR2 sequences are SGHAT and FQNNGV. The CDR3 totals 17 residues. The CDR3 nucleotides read TGTGCCATCAGCTTAGCTAGCGGGGGGACGAACACCGGGGGGCTGTTTTTT. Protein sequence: CAISLASGGTNTGGLFF.

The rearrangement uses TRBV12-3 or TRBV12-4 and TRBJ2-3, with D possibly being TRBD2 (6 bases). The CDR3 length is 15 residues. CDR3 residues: CPNTATSGPTDTQYF. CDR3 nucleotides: TGTCCCAACACCGCGACTAGTGGGCCCACAGATACGCAGTATTTT.

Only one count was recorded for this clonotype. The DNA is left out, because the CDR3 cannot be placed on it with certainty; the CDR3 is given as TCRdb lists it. CDR3 in amino acids: CASSSVGEGTEVFF. This chain connects TRBV11-2 to TRBJ1-1. The CDR3 is 14 amino acids long, termini counted. The germline gives CDR1 SGHAT, CDR2 FQNNGV.

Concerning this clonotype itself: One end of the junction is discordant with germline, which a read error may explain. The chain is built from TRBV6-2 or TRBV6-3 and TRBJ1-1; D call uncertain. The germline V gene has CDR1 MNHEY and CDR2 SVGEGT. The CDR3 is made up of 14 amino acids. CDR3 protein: CASSYHYGNTEPLF. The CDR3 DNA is TGTGCCAGCAGTTACCACTACGGGAACACTGAACCTCTCTTT.

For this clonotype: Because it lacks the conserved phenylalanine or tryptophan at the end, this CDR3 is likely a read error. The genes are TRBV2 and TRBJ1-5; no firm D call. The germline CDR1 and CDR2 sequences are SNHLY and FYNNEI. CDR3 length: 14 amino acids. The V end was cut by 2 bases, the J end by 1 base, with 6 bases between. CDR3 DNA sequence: TGTGCCAGCAGTGAATTCACCAGCAATCAGCCCCAGCATGTT. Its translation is CASSEFTSNQPQHV.

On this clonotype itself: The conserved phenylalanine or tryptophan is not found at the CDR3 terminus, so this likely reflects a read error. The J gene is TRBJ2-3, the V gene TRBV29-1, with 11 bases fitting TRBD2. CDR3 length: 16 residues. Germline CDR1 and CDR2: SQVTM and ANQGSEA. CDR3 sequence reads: CSAIRIAGGSTGTQYL. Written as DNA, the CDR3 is TGCAGCGCCATAAGAATAGCGGGAGGGAGCACAGGTACGCAGTATTTA.

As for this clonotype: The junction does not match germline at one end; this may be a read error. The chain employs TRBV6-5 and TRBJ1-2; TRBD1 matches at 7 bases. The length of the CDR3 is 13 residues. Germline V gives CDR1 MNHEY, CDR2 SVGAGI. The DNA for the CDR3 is TGTCCCAGCAGTACTATACGGACAGGTGGCTACACCTTC. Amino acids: CPSSTIRTGGYTF.

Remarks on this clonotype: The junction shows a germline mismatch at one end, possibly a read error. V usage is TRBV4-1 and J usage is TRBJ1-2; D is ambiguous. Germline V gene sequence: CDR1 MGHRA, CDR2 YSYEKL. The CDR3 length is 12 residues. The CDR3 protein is CAGKGGLYGYIF. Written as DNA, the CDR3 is TGCGCCGGCAAGGGCGGACTCTATGGCTACATCTTC.

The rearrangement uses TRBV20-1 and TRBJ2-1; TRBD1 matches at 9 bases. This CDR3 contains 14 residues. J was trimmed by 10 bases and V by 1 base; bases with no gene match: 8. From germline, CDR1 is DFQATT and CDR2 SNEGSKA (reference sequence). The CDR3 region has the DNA TGCAGTGCTAGAGCCGGGACAGGGTTAAGGGAGCAGTTCTTC. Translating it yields CSARAGTGLREQFF.